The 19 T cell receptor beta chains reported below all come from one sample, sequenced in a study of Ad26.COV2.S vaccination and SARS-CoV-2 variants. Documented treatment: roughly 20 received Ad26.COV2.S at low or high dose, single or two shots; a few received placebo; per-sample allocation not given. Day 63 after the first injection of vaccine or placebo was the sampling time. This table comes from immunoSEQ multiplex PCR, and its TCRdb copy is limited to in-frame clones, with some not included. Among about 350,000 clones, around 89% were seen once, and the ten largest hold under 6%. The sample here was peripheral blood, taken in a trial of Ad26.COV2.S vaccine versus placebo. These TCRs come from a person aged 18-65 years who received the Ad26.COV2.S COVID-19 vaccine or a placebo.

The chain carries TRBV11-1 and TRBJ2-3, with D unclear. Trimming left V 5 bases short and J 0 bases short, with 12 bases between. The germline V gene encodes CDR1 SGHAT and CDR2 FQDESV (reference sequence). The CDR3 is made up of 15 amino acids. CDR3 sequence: CASSRQKTSTDTQYF. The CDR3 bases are TGTGCCAGCAGCCGCCAAAAAACGAGCACAGATACGCAGTATTTT.

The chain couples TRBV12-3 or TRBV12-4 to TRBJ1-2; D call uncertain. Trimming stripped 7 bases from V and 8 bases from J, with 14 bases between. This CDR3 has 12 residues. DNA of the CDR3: TGTGCCAGCACAGCGGGGTATGGGGGCTACACCTTC. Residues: CASTAGYGGYTF.

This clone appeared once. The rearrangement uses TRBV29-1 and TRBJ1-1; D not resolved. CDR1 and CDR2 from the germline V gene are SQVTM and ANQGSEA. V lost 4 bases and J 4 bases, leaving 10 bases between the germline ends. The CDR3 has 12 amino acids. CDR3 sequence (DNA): TGCAGCGTTGGTCAAACTGGCACTGAAGCTTTCTTT. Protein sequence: CSVGQTGTEAFF.

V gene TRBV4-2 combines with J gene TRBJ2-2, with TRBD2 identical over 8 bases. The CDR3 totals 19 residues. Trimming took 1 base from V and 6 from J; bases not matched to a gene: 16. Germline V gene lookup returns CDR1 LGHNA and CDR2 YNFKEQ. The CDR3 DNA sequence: TGTGCCAGCAGCCAAGTGGGAATAGCGGGGCTGCTCTCGGCCGGGGAGCTGTTTTTT. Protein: CASSQVGIAGLLSAGELFF.

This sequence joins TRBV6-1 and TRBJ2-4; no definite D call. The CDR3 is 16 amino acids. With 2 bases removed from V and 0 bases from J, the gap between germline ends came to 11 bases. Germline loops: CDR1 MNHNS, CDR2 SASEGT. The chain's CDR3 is CASSESMHKAKNIQYF. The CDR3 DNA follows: TGTGCCAGCAGTGAATCTATGCACAAAGCCAAAAACATTCAGTACTTC.

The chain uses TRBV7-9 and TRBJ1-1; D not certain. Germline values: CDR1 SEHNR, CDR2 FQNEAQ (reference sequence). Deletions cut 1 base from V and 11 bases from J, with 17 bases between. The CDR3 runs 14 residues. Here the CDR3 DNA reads TGTGCCAGCAGCTTAGTAGAGGGTGGCATGTGGGCTTTCTTT. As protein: CASSLVEGGMWAFF.

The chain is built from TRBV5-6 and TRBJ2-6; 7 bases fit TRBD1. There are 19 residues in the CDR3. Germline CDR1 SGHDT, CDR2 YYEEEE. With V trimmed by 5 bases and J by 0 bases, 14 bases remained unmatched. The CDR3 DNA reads TGTGCCAGCAGTACCTATGGGGGACAGTACCTCTCTGGGGCCAACGTCCTGACTTTC. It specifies CASSTYGGQYLSGANVLTF.

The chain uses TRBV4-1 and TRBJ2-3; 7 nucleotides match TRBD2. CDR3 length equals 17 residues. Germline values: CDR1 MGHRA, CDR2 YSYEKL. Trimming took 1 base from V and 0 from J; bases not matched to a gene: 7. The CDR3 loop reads CASSQVLGGFSTDTQYF. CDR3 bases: TGCGCCAGCAGCCAAGTCCTCGGGGGGTTTAGCACAGATACGCAGTATTTT.

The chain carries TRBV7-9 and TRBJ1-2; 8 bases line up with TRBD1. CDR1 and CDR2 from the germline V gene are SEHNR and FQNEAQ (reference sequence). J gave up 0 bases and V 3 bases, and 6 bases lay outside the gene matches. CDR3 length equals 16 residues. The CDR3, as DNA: TGTGCCAGCAGCTTTTTGGACAGGGCGGCTAACTATGGCTACACCTTC. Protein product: CASSFLDRAANYGYTF.

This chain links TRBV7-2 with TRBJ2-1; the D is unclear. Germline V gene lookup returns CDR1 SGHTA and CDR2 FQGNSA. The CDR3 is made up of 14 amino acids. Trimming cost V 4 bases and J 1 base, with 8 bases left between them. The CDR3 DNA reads TGTGCCAGCAGCTCGACGCTGTCCTACAATGAGCAGTTCTTC. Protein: CASSSTLSYNEQFF.

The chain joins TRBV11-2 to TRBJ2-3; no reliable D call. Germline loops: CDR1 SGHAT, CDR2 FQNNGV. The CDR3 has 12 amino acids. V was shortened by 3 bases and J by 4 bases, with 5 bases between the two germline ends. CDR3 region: CASSFSSDTQYF. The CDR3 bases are TGTGCCAGCAGCTTCTCATCAGATACGCAGTATTTT.

The CDR3 sequence is CASSLHRGGEKLFF. The CDR3 coding sequence is TGTGCCAGCAGCTTGCATCGGGGTGGTGAAAAACTGTTTTTT. J is TRBJ1-4 and V is TRBV7-9, with unresolved D. The CDR3 has 14 residues. Trimming shortened V by 3 bases and J by 7 bases, and 12 bases separated the two germline ends. In germline, CDR1 is SEHNR, CDR2 FQNEAQ (reference sequence).

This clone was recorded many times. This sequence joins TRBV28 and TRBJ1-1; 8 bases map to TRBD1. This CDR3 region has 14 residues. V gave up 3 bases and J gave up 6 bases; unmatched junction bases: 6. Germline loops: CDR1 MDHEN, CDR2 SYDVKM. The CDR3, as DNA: TGTGCCAGCAGTTTGACAGGGGAAGTCGCTGAAGCTTTCTTT. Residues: CASSLTGEVAEAFF.

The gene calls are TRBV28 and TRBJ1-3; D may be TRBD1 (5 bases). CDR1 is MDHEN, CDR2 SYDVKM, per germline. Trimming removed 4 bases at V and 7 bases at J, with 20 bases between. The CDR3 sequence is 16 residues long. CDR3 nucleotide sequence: TGTGCCAGCAGTTCGCAGGGCACGGGTGCCAGGAACACCATATATTTT. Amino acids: CASSSQGTGARNTIYF. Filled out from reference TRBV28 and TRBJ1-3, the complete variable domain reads DVKVTQSSRYLVKRTGEKVFLECVQDMDHENMFWYRQDPGLGLRLIYFSYDVKMKEKGDIPEGYSVSREKKERFSLILESASTNQTSMYLCASSSQGTGARNTIYFGEGSWLTVV.

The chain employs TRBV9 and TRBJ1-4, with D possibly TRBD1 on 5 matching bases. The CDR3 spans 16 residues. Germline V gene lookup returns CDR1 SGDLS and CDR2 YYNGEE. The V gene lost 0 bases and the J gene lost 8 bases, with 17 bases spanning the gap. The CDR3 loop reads CASSVAWGRLGEKLFF. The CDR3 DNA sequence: TGTGCCAGCAGCGTAGCTTGGGGGAGGTTAGGGGAAAAACTGTTTTTT.

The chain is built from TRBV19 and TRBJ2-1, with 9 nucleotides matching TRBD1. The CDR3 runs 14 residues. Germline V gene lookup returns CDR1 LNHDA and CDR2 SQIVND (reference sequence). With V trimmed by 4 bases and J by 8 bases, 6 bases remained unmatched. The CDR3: CASSKTGGEDEQFF. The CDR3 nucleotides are TGTGCCAGTAGTAAGACAGGGGGTGAGGATGAGCAGTTCTTC.

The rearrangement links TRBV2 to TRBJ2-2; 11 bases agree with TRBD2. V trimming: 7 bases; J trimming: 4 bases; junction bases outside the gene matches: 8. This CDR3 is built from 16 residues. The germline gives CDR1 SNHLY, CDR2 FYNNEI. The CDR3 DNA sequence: TGTGCCAGCAAAAAAACTAGCGGGGGCGTCACCGGGGAGCTGTTTTTT. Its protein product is CASKKTSGGVTGELFF.

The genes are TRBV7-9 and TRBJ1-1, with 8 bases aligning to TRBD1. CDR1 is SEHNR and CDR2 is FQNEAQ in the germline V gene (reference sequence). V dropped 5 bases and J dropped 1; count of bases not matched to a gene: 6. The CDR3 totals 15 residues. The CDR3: CASSPSTGANTEAFF. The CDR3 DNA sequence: TGTGCCAGCAGCCCCTCGACAGGGGCGAACACTGAAGCTTTCTTT.

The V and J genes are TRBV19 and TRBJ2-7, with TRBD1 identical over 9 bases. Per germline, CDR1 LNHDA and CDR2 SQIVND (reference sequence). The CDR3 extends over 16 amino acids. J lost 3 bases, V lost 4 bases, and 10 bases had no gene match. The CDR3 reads CASSTGTGLEGYEQYF. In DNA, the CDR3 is TGTGCCAGTAGTACAGGGACAGGGCTCGAAGGCTACGAGCAGTACTTC.